One sample yielded the 26 T cell receptor beta chains listed below, sequenced in a study of T cells after posttransplantation cyclophosphamide. Profiled with immunoSEQ multiplex PCR; TCRdb holds only in-frame clones, not every one. The sample comprises under 3,500 clones, 60% to 80% of which are singletons, and 20% to 25% rests with the top ten. Sequenced material: PBMCs. These receptors all come from a young man with a blood cancer, CMV-positive, and with a related stem cell donor.

This chain joins TRBV27 and TRBJ1-1; TRBD1 is a possible D gene (6 bases). The V end was cut by 4 bases, the J end by 6 bases, with 9 bases between. This CDR3 comprises 12 residues. CDR1 MNHEY and CDR2 SMNVEV come from the germline V gene (reference sequence). The CDR3 DNA is TGTGCCAGCAGTTCAACAGGGTCTGAAGCTTTCTTT. Translation: CASSSTGSEAFF.

The rearrangement uses TRBV7-9 and TRBJ2-3; tentative D call: TRBD1 (6 bases). The CDR3 covers 17 residues. Germline assignment: CDR1 SEHNR and CDR2 FQNEAQ (reference sequence). Trimming removed 1 base from V and 4 bases from J, with 18 bases in between. CDR3 nucleotide sequence: TGTGCCAGCAGCTTAGGCTGGCCAGGGGCTGGTTCAGATACGCAGTATTTT. Amino acid sequence: CASSLGWPGAGSDTQYF.

This rearrangement joins TRBV7-9 to TRBJ1-5, with 7 bases lining up with TRBD1. This CDR3 contains 12 residues. Germline values: CDR1 SEHNR, CDR2 FQNEAQ (reference sequence). V trimming: 8 bases; J trimming: 3 bases; junction bases outside the gene matches: 1. The CDR3 DNA is TGTGCCAGCGGGACAGACAATCAGCCCCAGCATTTT. This translates into CASGTDNQPQHF.

This chain connects TRBV5-1 to TRBJ2-1; 13 nucleotides line up with TRBD2. The germline gives CDR1 SGHRS, CDR2 YFSETQ. The V and J ends lost 3 bases and 0 bases, in that order; junction bases with no gene match: 0. This CDR3 comprises 16 residues. CDR3 in DNA: TGCGCCAGCAGCTGGACTAGCGGGAGCTCCTACAATGAGCAGTTCTTC. It yields the protein CASSWTSGSSYNEQFF.

The J gene is TRBJ1-4, the V gene TRBV28; D gene uncertain. The V end was cut by 7 bases, the J end by 6 bases, with 12 bases between. CDR3 length equals 13 residues. Germline V gene lookup returns CDR1 MDHEN and CDR2 SYDVKM. CDR3 loop: CASMSGKDEKLFF. The CDR3 DNA sequence: TGTGCCAGCATGAGTGGTAAAGATGAAAAACTGTTTTTT.

The chain uses TRBV7-2 and TRBJ2-7; perhaps TRBD2 as D (6 bases). CDR3 length: 16 residues. CDR1 is SGHTA, CDR2 FQGNSA, per germline. V was pared by 1 base and J by 5 bases, with 18 bases between. CDR3 in amino acids: CASSLVDPGETDEQYF. The CDR3 DNA follows: TGTGCCAGCAGCTTAGTGGACCCGGGAGAAACGGACGAGCAGTACTTC.

Of note for this clone: Other nucleotide sequences from this sample produce the same CDR3. The V and J genes are TRBV9 and TRBJ2-3; TRBD2 might be the D (5 bases). Germline assignment: CDR1 SGDLS and CDR2 YYNGEE. The ends were cut back, 4 bases at V and 5 bases at J, with 20 bases in the middle. CDR3 length equals 16 residues. CDR3 sequence reads: CASSSRAPGLLDTQYF. As DNA, the CDR3 is TGTGCCAGCAGCTCGCGGGCTCCGGGTCTGTTAGATACGCAGTATTTT. Looking up the rest from reference TRBV9 and TRBJ2-3 gives the full variable domain: DSGVTQTPKHLITATGQRVTLRCSPRSGDLSVYWYQQSLDQGLQFLIQYYNGEERAKGNILERFSAQQFPDLHSELNLSSLELGDSALYFCASSSRAPGLLDTQYFGPGTRLTVL.

CDR3 coding DNA: TGCGCCAGCAGCTTGGTAGCGGCTAGCGGGATTTCCTACAATGAGCAGTTCTTC. This translates into CASSLVAASGISYNEQFF. The rearrangement joins TRBV5-1 to TRBJ2-1, with 9 bases aligning to TRBD2. J lost 1 base, V lost 0 bases, and 8 bases had no gene match. The V gene's germline CDR1 is SGHRS and CDR2 YFSETQ. The CDR3 contains 18 residues.

This clone was observed a single time. This chain uses TRBV4-3 with TRBJ2-5, with 7 bases matching TRBD1. The CDR3 extends over 13 amino acids. V trimming: 5 bases; J trimming: 3 bases; junction bases outside the gene matches: 3. CDR1 LGHNA and CDR2 YSLEER come from the germline V gene. The CDR3 here is CASSFGTEETQYF. The CDR3, as DNA: TGCGCCAGCAGCTTCGGGACAGAAGAGACCCAGTACTTC.

This clone was observed a handful of times. This chain uses TRBV7-9 with TRBJ1-3, with TRBD1 identical over 8 bases. V lost 4 bases and J lost 4; bases outside the gene matches: 0. The length of the CDR3 is 13 residues. CDR1 SEHNR and CDR2 FQNEAQ come from the germline V gene (reference sequence). CDR3 bases: TGTGCCAGCAGCTGGACAGGGGGAAACACCATATATTTT. Amino acid sequence: CASSWTGGNTIYF.

CDR3 region: CASSRTGGSYEQYF. In DNA form, the CDR3 reads TGTGCCAGTAGCAGAACGGGGGGTTCCTACGAGCAGTACTTC. The gene calls are TRBV19 and TRBJ2-7; 7 bases map to TRBD2. The CDR3 contains 14 residues. The ends lost 6 bases at V and 1 base at J; junction bases unmatched: 6. The V gene's germline CDR1 is LNHDA and CDR2 SQIVND (reference sequence).

The DNA of the CDR3 is TGTGCCAGCGTCGGTGCCGAAAATCAGCCCCAGCATTTT. Translating it yields CASVGAENQPQHF. The chain joins TRBV6-5 to TRBJ1-5, with D unclear. CDR1 MNHEY and CDR2 SVGAGI come from the germline V gene. This CDR3 region has 13 residues. V was clipped by 8 bases and J by 4 bases, with 12 bases between them.

The chain recombines TRBV7-8 with TRBJ2-7, with a weak D call TRBD1 (6 bases). Germline V gene lookup returns CDR1 SGHVS and CDR2 FQNEAQ. The CDR3 runs to 13 residues. Trimming left V 5 bases short and J 2 bases short, with 10 bases between. The DNA for the CDR3 is TGTGCCAGCAGCGGCAGGGGAACCTACGAGCAGTACTTC. Translating gives CASSGRGTYEQYF.

The CDR3 DNA reads as TGTGCCAGCAGTTACCCGGATACGCAGTATTTT. Encoded protein: CASSYPDTQYF. The J gene is TRBJ2-3, the V gene TRBV6-5; D is unresolved. Germline CDR1 reads MNHEY; CDR2 reads SVGAGI. Trimming removed 2 bases at V and 6 bases at J, with 3 bases between. The CDR3 sequence is 11 residues long.

The V call is TRBV27, the J call TRBJ2-1; 7 bases map to TRBD1. This CDR3 spans 16 amino acids. Trimming at V came to 8 bases and at J to 7 bases, leaving 17 bases not matched to a gene. CDR1 is MNHEY, CDR2 SMNVEV, per germline (reference sequence). The DNA for the CDR3 is TGTGCCAGCTCACACCCCCCCCGGGCAGGGGGAAATGAGCAGTTCTTC. Translating it yields CASSHPPRAGGNEQFF.

The chain combines TRBV7-6 with TRBJ1-1; no clear D gene. This CDR3 is 12 amino acids long. V lost 9 bases and J 6 bases, leaving 14 bases between the germline ends. Germline V lookup: CDR1 SGHVS, CDR2 FNYEAQ. For the CDR3, the DNA is TGTGCCAGAAGGGAGGATGTTCCTGAAGCTTTCTTT. Translated, it gives CARREDVPEAFF.

The V gene is TRBV19, the J gene TRBJ2-7, with D possibly being TRBD1 (5 bases). Trimming removed 3 bases from V and 2 bases from J, with 8 bases in between. Germline CDR1 and CDR2: LNHDA and SQIVND (reference sequence). The CDR3 extends over 13 amino acids. CDR3 DNA: TGTGCCAGTAGTATCGACAGTCCCTACGAGCAGTACTTC. Protein product: CASSIDSPYEQYF.

This clone has a single count. The J gene is TRBJ1-1, the V gene TRBV6-6, with 9 nucleotides matching TRBD1. This CDR3 is built from 14 residues. With 4 bases clipped from V and 11 bases from J, the junction kept 11 bases outside the gene matches. The germline V gene has CDR1 MNHNY and CDR2 SVGAGI (reference sequence). CDR3 sequence reads: CASSSSGTGFRAFF. CDR3 DNA sequence: TGTGCCAGCAGTTCCTCCGGGACAGGGTTTCGCGCTTTCTTT.

J is TRBJ2-7 and V is TRBV27; TRBD1 is a possible D gene (5 bases). Trimming removed 2 bases from V and 2 bases from J, with 10 bases in between. CDR1 and CDR2 (germline): MNHEY, SMNVEV (reference sequence). CDR3 length equals 14 residues. CDR3 DNA: TGTGCCAGCAGTTTAAAGATCAGGGCCTACGAGCAGTACTTC. Protein: CASSLKIRAYEQYF.

J is TRBJ2-1 and V is TRBV7-9; 9 nucleotides line up with TRBD2. The V gene end was trimmed by 6 bases and the J gene end by 3 bases; junction bases not matched to a gene: 6. There are 15 residues in the CDR3. Germline loops: CDR1 SEHNR, CDR2 FQNEAQ (reference sequence). For the CDR3, the DNA is TGTGCCAGCAGTCCCAATAGCGGGAGCTACAATGAGCAGTTCTTC. Translated, it gives CASSPNSGSYNEQFF.

The V gene is TRBV7-2, the J gene TRBJ1-2; TRBD1 aligns across 8 bases. With 5 bases clipped from V and 5 bases from J, the junction kept 7 bases outside the gene matches. Germline lookup yields CDR1 SGHTA and CDR2 FQGNSA. CDR3 size: 14 residues. For the CDR3, the DNA is TGTGCCAGCAGCCCTGGACAGGGAAATTATGGCTACACCTTC. Protein sequence: CASSPGQGNYGYTF.

The rearrangement links TRBV9 to TRBJ1-5; D might be TRBD1 (5 bases). The V end was cut by 5 bases, the J end by 0 bases, with 9 bases between. Germline CDR1 SGDLS, CDR2 YYNGEE. This CDR3 region has 14 residues. CDR3 nucleotide sequence: TGTGCCAGCAGTAGGGGTTATAGCAATCAGCCCCAGCATTTT. Translation gives CASSRGYSNQPQHF.

This clone was seen only once. The rearrangement uses TRBV29-1 and TRBJ2-2; the D gene is possibly TRBD1 (5 bases). CDR1 SQVTM and CDR2 ANQGSEA come from the germline V gene. This CDR3 has 13 amino acids. Trimming removed 6 bases at V and 4 bases at J, with 12 bases between. The CDR3 DNA follows: TGCAGCGTAGGGATAGGGGTCACCGGGGAGCTGTTTTTT. Translating gives CSVGIGVTGELFF.

The chain carries TRBV29-1 and TRBJ2-7; 7 nucleotides agree with TRBD2. From germline, CDR1 is SQVTM and CDR2 ANQGSEA. This CDR3 spans 13 amino acids. The V and J ends lost 5 bases and 6 bases, in that order; junction bases with no gene match: 10. DNA of the CDR3: TGCAGCGTTTCCCGGGGAGGGGCGGGCGAGCAGTACTTC. Protein: CSVSRGGAGEQYF.

The chain employs TRBV7-2 and TRBJ2-2; a weak D match, TRBD1 (6 bases). The CDR3 has 14 amino acids. The V and J ends lost 7 bases and 5 bases respectively, with 14 bases between them. CDR1 and CDR2 (germline): SGHTA, FQGNSA. This CDR3 reads CASIQIRGTGELFF. CDR3 in DNA: TGTGCCAGCATCCAGATTAGGGGGACCGGGGAGCTGTTTTTT. The full variable domain, rest sourced from reference TRBV7-2 and TRBJ2-2, is GAGVSQSPSNKVTEKGKDVELRCDPISGHTALYWYRQSLGQGLEFLIYFQGNSAPDKSGLPSDRFSAERTGGSVSTLTIQRTQQEDSAVYLCASIQIRGTGELFFGEGSRLTVL.

The CDR3 region has the DNA TGTGCCAGCAGCTTAACAGGGCGGCGGGGAGGACGGGAGACCCAGTACTTC. Protein: CASSLTGRRGGRETQYF. The J gene is TRBJ2-5, the V gene TRBV7-3; perhaps TRBD2 as D (6 bases). The germline V gene encodes CDR1 SGHTA and CDR2 FQGTGA. This CDR3 region has 17 residues. V was trimmed by 0 bases and J by 5 bases, leaving 19 bases between them.